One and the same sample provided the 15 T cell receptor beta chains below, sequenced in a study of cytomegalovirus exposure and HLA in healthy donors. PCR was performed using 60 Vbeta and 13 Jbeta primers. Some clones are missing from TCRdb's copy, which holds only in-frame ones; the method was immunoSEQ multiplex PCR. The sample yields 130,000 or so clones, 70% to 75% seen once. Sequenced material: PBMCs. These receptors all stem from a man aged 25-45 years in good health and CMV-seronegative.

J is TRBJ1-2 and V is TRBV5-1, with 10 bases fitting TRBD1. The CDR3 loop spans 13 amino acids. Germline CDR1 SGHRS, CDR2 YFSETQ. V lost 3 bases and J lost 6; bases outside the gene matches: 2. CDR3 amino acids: CASSYGTGDGYTF. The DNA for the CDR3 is TGCGCCAGCAGCTACGGGACAGGGGATGGCTACACCTTC.

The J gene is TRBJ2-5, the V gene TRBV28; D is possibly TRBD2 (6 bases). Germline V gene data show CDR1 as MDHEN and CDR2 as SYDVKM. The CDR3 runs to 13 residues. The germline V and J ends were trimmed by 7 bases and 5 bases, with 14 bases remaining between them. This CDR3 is CASTTLGGETQYF. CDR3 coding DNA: TGTGCCAGCACCACCCTTGGGGGGGAGACCCAGTACTTC.

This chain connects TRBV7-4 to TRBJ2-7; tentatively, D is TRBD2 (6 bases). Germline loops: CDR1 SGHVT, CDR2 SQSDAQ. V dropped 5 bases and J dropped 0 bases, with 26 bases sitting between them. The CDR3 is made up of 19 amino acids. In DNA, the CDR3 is TGTGCCAGCAGCGAGGAGGGGATGGCAGTCCTAAATGGCTCCTACGAGCAGTACTTC. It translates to CASSEEGMAVLNGSYEQYF.

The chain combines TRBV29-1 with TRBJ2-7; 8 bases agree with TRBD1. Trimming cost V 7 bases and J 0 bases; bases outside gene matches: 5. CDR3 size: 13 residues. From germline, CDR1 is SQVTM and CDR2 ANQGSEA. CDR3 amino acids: CSAQTGGSYEQYF. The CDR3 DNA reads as TGCAGCGCACAAACAGGGGGCTCCTACGAGCAGTACTTC.

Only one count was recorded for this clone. CDR3 protein: CASSSRDRGNEQYF. As DNA, the CDR3 is TGTGCCAGCAGTTCCAGGGACAGGGGCAACGAGCAGTACTTC. The rearrangement joins TRBV6-5 to TRBJ2-7; 10 nucleotides agree with TRBD1. With V trimmed by 4 bases and J by 5 bases, 5 bases remained unmatched. Germline values: CDR1 MNHEY, CDR2 SVGAGI. The CDR3 loop spans 14 amino acids.

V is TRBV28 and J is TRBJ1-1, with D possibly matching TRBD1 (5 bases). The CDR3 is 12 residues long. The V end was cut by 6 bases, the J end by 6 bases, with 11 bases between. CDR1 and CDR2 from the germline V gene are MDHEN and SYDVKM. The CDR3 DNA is TGTGCCAGCAGGCAACAGGCGGCTGAAGCTTTCTTT. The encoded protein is CASRQQAAEAFF.

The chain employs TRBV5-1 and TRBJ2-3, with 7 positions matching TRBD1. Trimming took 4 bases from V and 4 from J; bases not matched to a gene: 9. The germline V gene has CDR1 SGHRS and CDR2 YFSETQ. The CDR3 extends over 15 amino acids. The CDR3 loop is CASSPRQGPADTQYF. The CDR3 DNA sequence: TGCGCCAGCAGCCCCCGACAGGGACCGGCAGATACGCAGTATTTT.

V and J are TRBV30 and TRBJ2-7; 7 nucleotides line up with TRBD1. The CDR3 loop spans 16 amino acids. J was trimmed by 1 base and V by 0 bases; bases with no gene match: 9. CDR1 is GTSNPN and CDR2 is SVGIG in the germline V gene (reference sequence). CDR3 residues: CAWSVLFARGSYEQYF. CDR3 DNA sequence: TGTGCCTGGAGTGTACTGTTTGCCAGGGGGTCCTACGAGCAGTACTTC.

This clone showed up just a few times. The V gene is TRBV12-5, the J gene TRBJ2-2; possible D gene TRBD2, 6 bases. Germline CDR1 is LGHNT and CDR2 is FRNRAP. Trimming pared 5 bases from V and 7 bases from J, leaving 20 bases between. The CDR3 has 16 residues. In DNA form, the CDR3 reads TGTGCTAGTGGTCAACCACGAGGAGGGCCGGTCGGGGAGCTGTTTTTT. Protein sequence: CASGQPRGGPVGELFF.

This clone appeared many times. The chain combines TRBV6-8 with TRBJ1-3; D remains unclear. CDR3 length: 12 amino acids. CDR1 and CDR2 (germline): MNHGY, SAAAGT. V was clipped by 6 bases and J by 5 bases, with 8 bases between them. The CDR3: CASSIERNTIYF. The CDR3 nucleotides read TGTGCCAGCAGCATAGAGCGAAACACCATATATTTT.

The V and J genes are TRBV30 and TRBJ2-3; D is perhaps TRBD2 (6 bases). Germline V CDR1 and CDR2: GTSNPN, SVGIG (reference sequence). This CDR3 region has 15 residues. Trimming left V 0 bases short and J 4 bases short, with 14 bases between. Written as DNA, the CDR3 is TGTGCCTGGAGTGTAACTAGCATGTCGTCAGATACGCAGTATTTT. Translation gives CAWSVTSMSSDTQYF.

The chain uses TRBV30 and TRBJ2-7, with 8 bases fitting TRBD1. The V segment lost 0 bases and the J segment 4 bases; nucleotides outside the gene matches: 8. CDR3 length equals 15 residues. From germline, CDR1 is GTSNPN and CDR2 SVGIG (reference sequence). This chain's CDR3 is CAWSVWGQGAYEQYF. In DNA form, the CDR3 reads TGTGCCTGGAGTGTATGGGGTCAGGGGGCTTACGAGCAGTACTTC.

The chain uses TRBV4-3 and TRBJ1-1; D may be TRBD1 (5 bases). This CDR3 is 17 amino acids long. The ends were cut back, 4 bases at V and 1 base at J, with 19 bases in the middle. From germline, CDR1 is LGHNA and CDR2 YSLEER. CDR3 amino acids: CASSPAVGGGQNTEAFF. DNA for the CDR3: TGCGCCAGCAGCCCCGCTGTGGGGGGAGGACAGAACACTGAAGCTTTCTTT.

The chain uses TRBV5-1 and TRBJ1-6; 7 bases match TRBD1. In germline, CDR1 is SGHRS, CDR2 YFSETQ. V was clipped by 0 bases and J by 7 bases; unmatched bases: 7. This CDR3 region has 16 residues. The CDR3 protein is CASSLGQGLTNSPLHF. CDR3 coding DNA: TGCGCCAGCAGCTTGGGACAGGGATTAACGAATTCACCCCTCCACTTT.

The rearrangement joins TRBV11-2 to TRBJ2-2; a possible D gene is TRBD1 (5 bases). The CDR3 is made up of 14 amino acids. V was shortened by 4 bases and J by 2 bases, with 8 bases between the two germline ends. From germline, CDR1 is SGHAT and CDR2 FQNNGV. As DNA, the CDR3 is TGTGCCAGCAGCTCCCGGACAAACACCGGGGAGCTGTTTTTT. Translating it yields CASSSRTNTGELFF. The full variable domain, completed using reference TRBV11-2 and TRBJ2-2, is EAGVAQSPRYKIIEKRQSVAFWCNPISGHATLYWYQQILGQGPKLLIQFQNNGVVDDSQLPKDRFSAERLKGVDSTLKIQPAKLEDSAVYLCASSSRTNTGELFFGEGSRLTVL.